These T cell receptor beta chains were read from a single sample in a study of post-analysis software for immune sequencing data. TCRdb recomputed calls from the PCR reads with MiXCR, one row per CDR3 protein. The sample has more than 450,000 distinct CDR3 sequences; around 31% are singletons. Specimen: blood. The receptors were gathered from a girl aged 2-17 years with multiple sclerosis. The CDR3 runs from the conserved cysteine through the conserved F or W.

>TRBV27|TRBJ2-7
CASSLSYRELYEQYF
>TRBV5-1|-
CASWTGDLHEQYF
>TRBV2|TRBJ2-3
CASSSRRGTDTQYF
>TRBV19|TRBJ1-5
CASSVSTGPGQPQHF
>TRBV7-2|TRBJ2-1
CASSHRGSGGAHSYNEQFF
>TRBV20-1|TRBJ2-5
CSAHEGGTLQETQYF
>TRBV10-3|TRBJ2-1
CAISEGLAQDEQFF
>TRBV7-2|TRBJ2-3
CASSTGTPGTDTQYF
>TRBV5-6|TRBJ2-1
CASTDARGTHEQFF
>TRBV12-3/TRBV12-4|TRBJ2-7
CASRRDGGADEQYF
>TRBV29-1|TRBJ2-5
CSVGGPRPQETQYF
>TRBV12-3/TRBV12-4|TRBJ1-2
CASSLNVRDGYTF
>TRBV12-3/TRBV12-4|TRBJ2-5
CASSSPGGLAETQYF
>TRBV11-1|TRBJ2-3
CTSSHDRAFTDTQYF
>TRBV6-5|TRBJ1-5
CASSYSNSQPQHF
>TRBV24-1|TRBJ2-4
CATSDPGQEKNIQYF
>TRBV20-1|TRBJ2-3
CSARGTAGVLRIQGTQYF
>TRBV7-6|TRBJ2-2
CASSLDGVTATGELFF
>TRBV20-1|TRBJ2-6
CSAIGTEHSGANVLTF
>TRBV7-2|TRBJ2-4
CASSSRDSGTGRNIQYF
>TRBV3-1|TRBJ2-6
CASSRYTSGANVLTF
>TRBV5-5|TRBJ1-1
CASSEQGALTEAFF
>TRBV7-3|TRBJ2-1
CASSLYGGGPYNEQFF
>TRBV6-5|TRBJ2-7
CASRSDRNSYEQYF
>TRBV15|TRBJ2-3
CATSTHRGQGVDTQYF